A selection of T cell receptor beta chains follows, all from one sample in a study of T cell responses to AZD1222 COVID-19 vaccine. This table comes from immunoSEQ multiplex PCR, and its TCRdb copy is limited to in-frame clones, with some not included. The sample has about 130,000 clones, roughly 86% seen once. Material: peripheral blood, obtained 28 days after the second AZD1222 dose. Receptor source: an adult who received the AZD1222 COVID-19 vaccine. CDR3s include the opening cysteine and the closing phenylalanine or tryptophan. Fields, in order: J gene, D gene, clone size, V gene, CDR3 DNA, CDR3 protein. The D gene is left open where the match is weak. For some rows the clone size is stated as once, few or many, or as a class when expanded; others skip it.

TRBJ1-2 TRBD1 NA TRBV11-2 TGTGCCAGCAGCTTAGTGAGTCAGGGGGCGGCCGGCTACACCTTC CASSLVSQGAAGYTF
TRBJ1-2 NA once TRBV27 TGTGCCAGCCGAGGGGGGGGGCTTGGCTATGGCTACACCTTC CASRGGGLGYGYTF
TRBJ1-6 TRBD1 few TRBV11-2 TGTGCCAGCAGCTTAGTGACCGGGACAGGGAGCTCCTATAATTCACCCCTCCACTTT CASSLVTGTGSSYNSPLHF
TRBJ2-1 TRBD1 NA TRBV9 TGTGCCAGCAGCGGCGGCGACAGGGGATCTCCATTCAATGAGCAGTTCTTC CASSGGDRGSPFNEQFF
TRBJ1-5 NA NA TRBV7-2 TGTGCCAGCAGCCCCAGGGGATCCGGCAATCAGCCCCAGCATTTT CASSPRGSGNQPQHF
TRBJ2-1 NA few TRBV12-3/TRBV12-4 TGTGCCAGCAGTATCAGGGCCTACAATGAGCAGTTCTTC CASSIRAYNEQFF
TRBJ2-7 TRBD2 NA TRBV30 TGTGCCTGGAGTGGGGGGACTAGCGGGAGTAGGGCGGCCTACGAGCAGTACTTC CAWSGGTSGSRAAYEQYF
TRBJ2-7 NA once TRBV18 TGTGCCAGCTCACCACGGGACTTACCCTACGAGCAGTACTTC CASSPRDLPYEQYF
TRBJ2-2 NA NA TRBV29-1 TGCAGCGTTGGGAACACCGGGGAGCTGTTTTTT CSVGNTGELFF
TRBJ1-6 TRBD1 NA TRBV9 TGTGCCAGCCGAGGACAGGGGGCCAATTCACCCCTCCACTTT CASRGQGANSPLHF
TRBJ2-7 NA NA TRBV5-1 TGCGCCAGCAGCTTGGTCGACGGGAACTACGAGCAGTACTTC CASSLVDGNYEQYF
TRBJ1-1 NA few TRBV6-5 TGTGCCAGCAGGGGTCTCCGTGAAGCTTTCTTT CASRGLREAFF
TRBJ1-1 NA NA TRBV7-8 TGTGCCAGCAGCCCTAACCGGGACATCACTGAAGCTTTCTTT CASSPNRDITEAFF
TRBJ2-5 NA NA TRBV12-3/TRBV12-4 TGTGCCAGCAGTTTCCAGGGGCAAGAGACCCAGTACTTC CASSFQGQETQYF
TRBJ1-1 TRBD1 NA TRBV7-2 TGTGCCAGCAGCCCCTCGACAGGGTGGCTCCTCTTT CASSPSTGWLLF
TRBJ1-1 NA once TRBV25-1 TGTGCCAGCAGTGAATGGGGCAGAACTACTGAAGCTTTCTTT CASSEWGRTTEAFF
TRBJ2-1 NA NA TRBV5-1 TGCGCCAGCAGCTTGGGAGACTACAATGAGCAGTTCTTC CASSLGDYNEQFF
TRBJ2-2 NA NA TRBV19 TGTGCCAGTTTAAACCGGGCCCTCACCGGGGAGCTGTTTTTT CASLNRALTGELFF
TRBJ1-4 NA NA TRBV10-1 TGCGCCAGCGTCGGGGAGGTCGGCGAAAAACTGTTTTTT CASVGEVGEKLFF
TRBJ1-1 TRBD1 few TRBV14 TGTGCCAGCAGCCAAGTAGGGGACAGTGAAGCTTTCTTT CASSQVGDSEAFF
TRBJ2-6 NA NA TRBV2 TGTGCCAGCAGTGATGGGTCGGGGGCCAACGTCCTGACTTTC CASSDGSGANVLTF
TRBJ1-1 TRBD1 NA TRBV5-6 TGTGCCAGCAGCAGTCTACAGGGGATCGCGAACACTGAAGCTTTCTTT CASSSLQGIANTEAFF
TRBJ2-5 TRBD1 NA TRBV5-4 TGTGCCAGCAGCTCGACAGGGGAAGAGACCCAGTACTTC CASSSTGEETQYF
TRBJ1-5 TRBD1 few TRBV23-1 TGCGCCAGCAGTCAAGGCAGGGGGGGACAGCCCCAGCATTTT CASSQGRGGQPQHF
TRBJ1-2 TRBD1 NA TRBV27 TGTGCCAGCAGTTTATTGCCAGGGGGGGAGGGCTATGGCTACACCTTC CASSLLPGGEGYGYTF
TRBJ2-5 TRBD1 NA TRBV19 TGTGCCAGTAGTGGACTGCGACAGGGAGACCAAGAGACCCAGTACTTC CASSGLRQGDQETQYF
TRBJ1-2 TRBD1 NA TRBV5-8 TGTGCCAGCAGCCTTCGTACAGGGGGCATCTATGGCTACACCTTC CASSLRTGGIYGYTF